The rows below give T cell receptor beta chains drawn from one sample of a study of shared clonotypes between healthy human individuals. Here immunoSEQ multiplex PCR was the method, and the copy in TCRdb shows in-frame clones only, minus some. Seen here are a few hundred thousand clones, 60% to 70% observed once, and the top ten hold 11%. Source material: memory CD4+ T cells sorted from blood. All receptors come from a man aged 25-45 years in good health. The CDR3 runs from the conserved cysteine through the conserved F or W. A D gene is named only where the DNA matches it firmly. The size of a clone is reported for some rows only, either as once, few or many, or as a class for expanded clones.

D gene	J gene	V gene	clone size	CDR3 DNA	CDR3 protein
TRBD1	TRBJ1-3	TRBV7-7	-	TGTGCCAGCAGCCCCGACAGGGTTGGAAACACCATATATTTT	CASSPDRVGNTIYF
-	TRBJ1-5	TRBV14	-	TGTGCCAGCAGCCAGGGAATACGGCAGCCCCAGCATTTT	CASSQGIRQPQHF
-	TRBJ2-7	TRBV18	-	TGTGCCAGCTCAGTATCGACTGGGGGCCTGGGGGAGCAGTACTTC	CASSVSTGGLGEQYF
-	TRBJ2-1	TRBV10-2	few	TGCGCCAGCAGTCCGACTTCTAGGGATGAGCAGTTCTTC	CASSPTSRDEQFF
-	TRBJ1-4	TRBV29-1	-	TGCAGCGTTGCATATGATAATGAAAAACTGTTTTTT	CSVAYDNEKLFF
-	TRBJ2-5	TRBV7-2	-	TGTGCCAGCACCCCGGGAGCGGCGGAGACCCAGTACTTC	CASTPGAAETQYF
-	TRBJ2-7	TRBV5-8	-	TGTGCCAGCAGCTTAACCAGGGGTTACGAGCAGTACTTC	CASSLTRGYEQYF
-	TRBJ2-7	TRBV2	-	TGTGCCAGCGGGAGGGATACAGGGAGGAGTGAGTTC	CASGRDTGRSEF
TRBD1	TRBJ2-1	TRBV10-2	-	TGCGCCATCTCCTCCCCGGACAGGGGGCGGGATGAGCAGTTCTTC	CAISSPDRGRDEQFF
-	TRBJ2-1	TRBV7-9	-	TGTGCCAGCAGCTTAGCGGGGAGTTTCCCGCTTTACAATGAGCAGTTCTTC	CASSLAGSFPLYNEQFF
-	TRBJ2-2	TRBV6-1	-	TGTGCCAGCAGTGAAGGCGCCGGGGAGCTGTTTTTT	CASSEGAGELFF
TRBD1	TRBJ2-5	TRBV7-9	-	TGTGCCAGCAGCTGGGCTGGACAGGGCCAAGAGACCCAGTACTTC	CASSWAGQGQETQYF
TRBD1	TRBJ2-7	TRBV29-1	few	TGCAGCGTGGGGACAGGGATACACGAGCAGTACTTC	CSVGTGIHEQYF
-	TRBJ2-3	TRBV5-1	-	TGCGCCAGCAGCTTGGAGGGACACAACACAGATACGCAGTATTTT	CASSLEGHNTDTQYF
-	TRBJ2-1	TRBV28	once	TGTGCCAGCAGTCCCACTCCCGGGAGCGGGTCGGGCTACAATGAGCAGTTCTTC	CASSPTPGSGSGYNEQFF
-	TRBJ2-2	TRBV18	-	TGTGCCAGCTCACCGGGTAGGACGACTGGAAACACCGGGGAGCTGTTTTTT	CASSPGRTTGNTGELFF
-	TRBJ1-3	TRBV9	-	TGTGCCAGCAGTTTTACAGGGACTGGAAACACCATATATTTT	CASSFTGTGNTIYF
-	TRBJ1-5	TRBV20-1	few	TGCAGTGCTAGAGTAGGGGACATAGCGCATTTT	CSARVGDIAHF
-	TRBJ2-1	TRBV28	-	TGTGCCAGCAGTCCTTGGGGGAATGAGCAGTTCTTC	CASSPWGNEQFF
TRBD1	TRBJ2-3	TRBV30	-	TGTGCCTGGAGTGTAGGGACAGGGGGGAGAGATACGCAGTATTTT	CAWSVGTGGRDTQYF
TRBD2	TRBJ2-1	TRBV4-1	-	TGCGCCAGCAGCCAGGGACTAGCGGGAGTGGGACCTAGGGGTGAGCAGTTCTTC	CASSQGLAGVGPRGEQFF
TRBD2	TRBJ2-3	TRBV2	-	TGTGCCAGCAGTGGGGGACTAGCGGGAGTAGGGTTGAATACGCAGTATTTT	CASSGGLAGVGLNTQYF
-	TRBJ2-2	TRBV7-9	few	TGTGCCAGCAGCTTAGGAGGGACAAACACCGGGGAGCTGTTTTTT	CASSLGGTNTGELFF
-	TRBJ1-2	TRBV14	many	TGTGCCAGCAGCCAAGATTTAACTTTCAACTATGGCTACACCTTC	CASSQDLTFNYGYTF
TRBD1	TRBJ1-5	TRBV28	few	TGTGCCAGCAGCCGCAGGGGGAATAACGGGGATTTT	CASSRRGNNGDF
-	TRBJ1-1	TRBV5-1	-	TGCGCCAGCAGCTTGGTGACCTCCCGAAGCACTGAAGCTTTCTTT	CASSLVTSRSTEAFF
-	TRBJ1-1	TRBV5-8	many	TGTGCCAGCAGCTTTTTAGGCGCGAACACTGAAGCTTTCTTT	CASSFLGANTEAFF
TRBD1	TRBJ1-5	TRBV5-1	-	TGCGCCAGCAGCCCAATGACAGGGAGCAATCAGCCCCAGCATTTT	CASSPMTGSNQPQHF
-	TRBJ1-2	TRBV4-1	-	TGCGCCAGCAGCCAAGGGACACTTGTACTATATGGCTACACCTTC	CASSQGTLVLYGYTF
-	TRBJ1-2	TRBV7-9	few	TGTGCCAGCAGCACAGGGCTCGACTATGGCTACACCTTC	CASSTGLDYGYTF
TRBD1	TRBJ1-4	TRBV28	-	TGTGCCAGCAGTCGGAGGGTCAGGGGGCGTGAAAAACTGTTTTTT	CASSRRVRGREKLFF
TRBD2	TRBJ2-4	TRBV11-2	-	TGTGCCAGCAGCTTGGGGACTAGCGGGAGTGACATTCAGTACTTC	CASSLGTSGSDIQYF
TRBD1	TRBJ2-2	TRBV5-1	-	TGCGCCAGCAGCTTGACCACGGGACAGACGAACACCGGGGAGCTGTTTTTT	CASSLTTGQTNTGELFF
-	TRBJ1-5	TRBV6-1	-	TGTGCCGCCCGCGGGGGCAGCAATCAGCCCCAGCATTTT	CAARGGSNQPQHF
TRBD2	TRBJ2-1	TRBV29-1	-	TGCAGCGTTGACTGGGCGGGAGGGGGCAATGAGCAGTTCTTC	CSVDWAGGGNEQFF
-	TRBJ1-5	TRBV1	-	TGCACCAGCAGCCAAGTGACCGATCCGCATAGCAATCAGCCCCAGCATTTT	CTSSQVTDPHSNQPQHF
-	TRBJ2-1	TRBV5-1	few	TGCGCCAGCAGCATCCAACCAGAGCGGAACTACAATGAGCAGTTCTTC	CASSIQPERNYNEQFF
TRBD1	TRBJ2-2	TRBV7-8	-	TGTGCCAGCAGCCCGAGACAGGGATGGGGCGGGGAGCTGTTTTTT	CASSPRQGWGGELFF
TRBD2	TRBJ2-1	TRBV29-1	-	TGCAGCGTTAGCGGGAGGCATGAGGACAATGAGCAGTTCTTC	CSVSGRHEDNEQFF
-	TRBJ2-1	TRBV29-1	-	TGCAGCTCGAAGGGGGGGCTGAGCTCCTACAATGAGCAGTTCTTC	CSSKGGLSSYNEQFF
TRBD1	TRBJ1-1	TRBV7-9	-	TGTGCCAGCAGCCCCACACCGACAGGGCGACGGGCTGAAGCTTTCTTT	CASSPTPTGRRAEAFF
-	TRBJ1-1	TRBV5-1	-	TGCGCCAGCAGCTTGTATGGGGCAGGAAGGGCCATGATTGCTGAAGCTTTCTTT	CASSLYGAGRAMIAEAFF
-	TRBJ2-7	TRBV6-6	-	TGTGCCAGCAGTTATCCAGCTAAGACCTACGAGCAGTACTTC	CASSYPAKTYEQYF
-	TRBJ2-7	TRBV11-2	few	TGTGCCAGCAGCTCCGAGGGGGGCTACGAGCAGTACTTC	CASSSEGGYEQYF
TRBD2	TRBJ2-1	TRBV5-1	-	TGCGCCAGCAGCTTGCGGGAGGGCCCTTACAATGAGCAGTTCTTC	CASSLREGPYNEQFF
-	TRBJ1-1	TRBV9	-	TGTGCCAGCAGCGTAGAGCCCGGGTCCACTGAAGCTTTCTTT	CASSVEPGSTEAFF
-	TRBJ1-1	TRBV5-1	few	TGCGCCAGCAAGACAGAGGGGAAGAACACTGAAGCTTTCTTT	CASKTEGKNTEAFF
-	TRBJ1-5	TRBV19	few	TGTGCCAGTAGGCCCCCAGGGAATCAGCCCCAGCATTTT	CASRPPGNQPQHF
-	TRBJ1-5	TRBV28	-	TGTGCCAGCAGTTTAGACCCGGGGGGGAATCAGCCCCAGCATTTT	CASSLDPGGNQPQHF
TRBD1	TRBJ1-2	TRBV27	few	TGTGCCAGCAGGTCTCGCCTGGGGACAGGCTCATGGTATGGCTACACCTTC	CASRSRLGTGSWYGYTF
-	TRBJ2-3	TRBV11-2	-	TGTGCCAGCAGCCTACGGCGTGAGAGTCTTAGCACAGATACGCAGTATTTT	CASSLRRESLSTDTQYF
TRBD2	TRBJ2-1	TRBV29-1	-	TGCAGCGTTGAAGTAGCGGGCGGTTCCCGGCAGTTCTTC	CSVEVAGGSRQFF
TRBD2	TRBJ2-1	TRBV29-1	-	TGCAGCGTTGAGGACACGGGACTAATGAATGAGCAGTTCTTC	CSVEDTGLMNEQFF
-	TRBJ2-3	TRBV21-1	-	TGTGCCAGCAGCAAGGGGACAGGGTCAGATACGCAGTATTTT	CASSKGTGSDTQYF
TRBD2	TRBJ2-7	TRBV28	few	TGTGCCAGCACATGGGCGGGAGCGGCCGGTGAGCAGTACTTC	CASTWAGAAGEQYF
-	TRBJ2-7	TRBV18	-	TGTGCCAGCTCACCACCGAGCAGCCCTTACGAGCAGTACTTC	CASSPPSSPYEQYF